What follows are 14 T cell receptor beta chains derived from one specimen sequenced in a study of CD8 T cells in ankylosing spondylitis. Overall study findings and caveats: Typical of ankylosing spondylitis blood, it appeared, was a TCR beta motif of eight highly homologous variants.

Their antigens are not known. In TCRdb, the 5' RACE reads were re-called with MiXCR into one record per CDR3 protein. The sample holds 450,000 or so distinct CDR3 sequences, roughly 25% seen once. The sequencing sample was made of blood, either unsorted or a sorted T cell fraction (not recorded which). These receptors came from a male donor with ankylosing spondylitis.

There are a few counts of this clonotype. This chain connects TRBV29-1 to TRBJ2-3; 8 bases line up with TRBD2. Germline CDR1 is SQVTM and CDR2 is ANQGSEA. The CDR3 has 13 amino acids. J was trimmed by 6 bases and V by 4 bases; bases with no gene match: 6. The DNA for the CDR3 is TGCAGCGTTGTCGGGAGGGCCGCCGATACGCAGTATTTT. Its translation is CSVVGRAADTQYF.

This clonotype has a handful of counts. This chain connects TRBV6-2 or TRBV6-3 to TRBJ1-5; D call uncertain. Germline V CDR1 and CDR2: MNHEY, SVGEGT. This CDR3 spans 18 amino acids. The germline V and J ends were trimmed by 0 bases and 4 bases, with 19 bases remaining between them. This CDR3 is CASSYSKTGARFNQPQHF. As DNA, the CDR3 is TGTGCCAGCAGTTACTCTAAAACCGGAGCCCGTTTTAATCAGCCCCAGCATTTT.

In its sample, this clonotype was seen once. V and J are TRBV24-1 and TRBJ2-5; D is possibly TRBD2 (7 bases). Trimming took off 3 bases at V and 4 bases at J, with 11 bases between the two ends. The CDR3 contains 14 residues. From germline, CDR1 is KGHDR and CDR2 SFDVKD. The CDR3 region is CATSDRGAGETQYF. In DNA, the CDR3 is TGTGCCACCAGTGATCGGGGGGCCGGAGAGACCCAGTACTTC.

This clonotype showed up just once. J is TRBJ2-1 and V is TRBV20-1; 7 bases line up with TRBD2. V was clipped by 3 bases and J by 6 bases; unmatched bases: 5. This CDR3 has 13 amino acids. Germline CDR1 is DFQATT and CDR2 is SNEGSKA (reference sequence). The CDR3 loop reads CSASGRFINEQFF. The DNA for the CDR3 is TGCAGTGCTAGCGGGAGGTTCATCAATGAGCAGTTCTTC.

J is TRBJ2-2 and V is TRBV5-1; the D call may be TRBD1 or TRBD2 (5 bases each). Trimming pared 4 bases from V and 7 bases from J, leaving 14 bases between. This CDR3 region has 14 residues. The V gene's germline CDR1 is SGHRS and CDR2 YFSETQ. CDR3 sequence reads: CASSLNRGGGELFF. CDR3 DNA sequence: TGCGCCAGCAGCCTCAACCGGGGCGGCGGGGAGCTGTTTTTT.

The CDR3 spells CASSLGTGRLYEQYF. The CDR3 coding sequence is TGTGCCAGCTCACTAGGGACAGGGCGTCTCTACGAGCAGTACTTC. This chain uses TRBV18 with TRBJ2-7, with 9 bases fitting TRBD1. CDR1 KGHSH and CDR2 LQKENI come from the germline V gene. The CDR3 length is 15 residues. Trimming took 4 bases from V and 3 from J; bases not matched to a gene: 7. The full variable domain, in which reference TRBV18 and TRBJ2-7 provide the parts outside the CDR3, is NAGVMQNPRHLVRRRGQEARLRCSPMKGHSHVYWYRQLPEEGLKFMVYLQKENIIDESGMPKERFSAEFPKEGPSILRIQQVVRGDSAAYFCASSLGTGRLYEQYFGPGTRLTVT.

The rearrangement joins TRBV6-2 or TRBV6-3 to TRBJ2-2; tentative D call: TRBD1 (5 bases). CDR1 MNHEY and CDR2 SVGEGT come from the germline V gene. The CDR3 length is 15 residues. V was pared by 5 bases and J by 5 bases, with 15 bases between. The CDR3 DNA follows: TGTGCCAGCAGTCTACAGGCTCCGAGTACCGGGGAGCTGTTTTTT. It encodes CASSLQAPSTGELFF.

The chain combines TRBV7-9 with TRBJ1-4; TRBD1 aligns across 8 bases. Germline-derived CDR1 and CDR2 are SEHNR and FQNEAQ (reference sequence). There are 14 residues in the CDR3. V shed 5 bases, J shed 8 bases, and the junction held 7 bases outside the gene matches. CDR3 sequence (DNA): TGTGCCAGCAGCCCGACAGGGGTTTGGGAAAAACTGTTTTTT. Residues: CASSPTGVWEKLFF.

The rearrangement uses TRBV5-4 and TRBJ1-1; unclear D gene. CDR3 length equals 14 residues. The germline V gene encodes CDR1 SGHNT and CDR2 YYREEE (reference sequence). Trimming pared 1 base from V and 3 bases from J, leaving 10 bases between. The CDR3 nucleotides read TGTGCCAGCAGCTTGCCCGGGTTTCACACTGAAGCTTTCTTT. This encodes CASSLPGFHTEAFF.

This rearrangement joins TRBV20-1 to TRBJ2-3, with 7 bases matching TRBD1. Germline CDR1 is DFQATT and CDR2 is SNEGSKA (reference sequence). The J segment lost 1 base and the V segment lost 3 bases, leaving 10 bases of the junction unmatched. This CDR3 spans 16 amino acids. CDR3 sequence reads: CSASDRDSFGTDTQYF. Here the CDR3 DNA reads TGCAGTGCTAGTGACAGGGACAGTTTCGGCACAGATACGCAGTATTTT.

The V and J genes are TRBV12-3 or TRBV12-4 and TRBJ2-2; D remains unclear. Trimming left V 7 bases short and J 5 bases short, with 8 bases between. There are 12 residues in the CDR3. The CDR3 region is CASTRRTGELFF. CDR3 coding DNA: TGTGCCAGCACCCGCCGGACCGGGGAGCTGTTTTTT.

The chain carries TRBV4-2 and TRBJ2-1; 12 bases are shared with TRBD2. V lost 1 base to trimming and J lost 8 bases; unmatched junction nucleotides: 3. CDR3 length: 15 amino acids. Per germline, CDR1 LGHNA and CDR2 YNFKEQ. The CDR3 DNA follows: TGTGCCAGCAGCCAAGTCGGACTAGCGGGATATGAGCAGTTCTTC. It translates to CASSQVGLAGYEQFF.

Here the CDR3 reads CASSPNTPSTDTQYF. The DNA of the CDR3 is TGTGCCAGCAGCCCGAATACCCCGAGCACAGATACGCAGTATTTT. The chain carries TRBV7-2 and TRBJ2-3; no reliable D call. Trimming took off 5 bases at V and 0 bases at J, with 12 bases between the two ends. This CDR3 is 15 amino acids long. Germline V CDR1 and CDR2: SGHTA, FQGNSA. Full variable domain (remainder filled in from reference TRBV7-2 and TRBJ2-3): GAGVSQSPSNKVTEKGKDVELRCDPISGHTALYWYRQSLGQGLEFLIYFQGNSAPDKSGLPSDRFSAERTGGSVSTLTIQRTQQEDSAVYLCASSPNTPSTDTQYFGPGTRLTVL.

A few counts support this clonotype. The chain uses TRBV29-1 and TRBJ2-1; 8 positions match TRBD2. This CDR3 comprises 12 residues. J lost 8 bases, V lost 3 bases, and 3 bases had no gene match. Germline CDR1 and CDR2: SQVTM and ANQGSEA. CDR3 bases: TGCAGCGTTGAGTCGGGGGGGGATGAGCAGTTCTTC. Translation: CSVESGGDEQFF.